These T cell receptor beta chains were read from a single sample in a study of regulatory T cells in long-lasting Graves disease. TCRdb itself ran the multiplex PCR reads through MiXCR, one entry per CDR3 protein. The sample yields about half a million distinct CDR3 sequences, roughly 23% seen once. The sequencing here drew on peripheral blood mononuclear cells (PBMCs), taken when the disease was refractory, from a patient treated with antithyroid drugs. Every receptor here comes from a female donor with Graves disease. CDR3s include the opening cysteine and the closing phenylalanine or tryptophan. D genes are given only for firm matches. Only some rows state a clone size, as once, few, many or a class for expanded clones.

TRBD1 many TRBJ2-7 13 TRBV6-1 TGTGCCAGCAGGGGACAGGGGACCTACGAGCAGTACTTC CASRGQGTYEQYF
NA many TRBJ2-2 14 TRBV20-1 TGCAGTGCTAGTCCGTTCAGGGACACCGGGGAGCTGTTTTTT CSASPFRDTGELFF
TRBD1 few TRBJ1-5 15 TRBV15 TGTGCCACCAGCCAAAAGACAGGGGGCGTTCAGCCCCAGCATTTT CATSQKTGGVQPQHF
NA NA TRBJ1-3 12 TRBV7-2 TGTGCCAGCAGCTTCTTCGGGGGCACCATATATTTT CASSFFGGTIYF
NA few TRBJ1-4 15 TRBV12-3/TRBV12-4 TGTGCCAGCAGTAAGGGTTTGCAGACCACCGGAAAACTGTTTTTT CASSKGLQTTGKLFF
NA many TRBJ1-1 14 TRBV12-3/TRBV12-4 TGTGCCAGCAGGCCATCAGGGACGAGCACTGAAGCTTTCTTT CASRPSGTSTEAFF
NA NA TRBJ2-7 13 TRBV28 TGTGCCAGCAGGGGGACGTGGGACTACGAGCAGTACTTC CASRGTWDYEQYF
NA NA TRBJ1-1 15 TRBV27 TGTGCCAGCAGCCGACCTTCGGGGGGGAACACTGAAGCTTTCTTT CASSRPSGGNTEAFF
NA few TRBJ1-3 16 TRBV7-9 TGTGCCAGCAGCAGCGGCCCCGGGGGCATTGGAAACACCATATATTTT CASSSGPGGIGNTIYF
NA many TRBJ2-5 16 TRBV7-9 TGTGCCAGCAGCTCGGATCGGGCTAGCGATCGGGAGACCCAGTACTTC CASSSDRASDRETQYF
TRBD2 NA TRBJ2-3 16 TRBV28 TGTGCCAGCAGTGAAAGAGTTTCGGGGGGTACAGATACGCAGTATTTT CASSERVSGGTDTQYF
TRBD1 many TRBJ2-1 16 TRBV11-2 TGTGCCAGCAGCCCCCAGACAGGGAGCTCCTACAATGAGCAGTTCTTC CASSPQTGSSYNEQFF
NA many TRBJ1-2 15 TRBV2 TGTGCCAGCAGTGAAGCGCTTCGGGACCAGCGGGGCTACACCTTC CASSEALRDQRGYTF
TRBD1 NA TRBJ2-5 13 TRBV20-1 TGCAGTGTCCTGGGACAGGTCCGAGAGACCCAGTACTTC CSVLGQVRETQYF
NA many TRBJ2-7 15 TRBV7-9 TGTGCCAGCAGTGATTCAAGGACAGAAGCCTACGAGCAGTACTTC CASSDSRTEAYEQYF
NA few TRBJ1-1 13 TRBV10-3 TGTGCCATCCAGGGCCGGCTTAACACTGAAGCTTTCTTT CAIQGRLNTEAFF
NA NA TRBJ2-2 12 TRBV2 TGTGCCAGCAGGGGAACTGTACAGGAGCTGTTTTTT CASRGTVQELFF
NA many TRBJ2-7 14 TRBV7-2 TGTGCCAGCAGCGGGGGTAGCGGTGCCTACGAGCAGTACTTC CASSGGSGAYEQYF
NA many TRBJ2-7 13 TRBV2 TGTGCCAGCAGTGAAACTGAAGAGTACGAGCAGTACTTC CASSETEEYEQYF
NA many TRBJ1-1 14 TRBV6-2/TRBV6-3 TGTGCCAGCAGTCCTACAGGGTTGGTGACTGAAGCTTTCTTT CASSPTGLVTEAFF
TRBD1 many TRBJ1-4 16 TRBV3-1 TGTGCCAGCAGCCAAGATGTGGACAGGGAAGAGGAAAAACTGTTTTTT CASSQDVDREEEKLFF
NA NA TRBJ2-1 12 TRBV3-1 TGTGCCAGCAGCCCCGGGGGGCGGTATCTCTTCTTC CASSPGGRYLFF
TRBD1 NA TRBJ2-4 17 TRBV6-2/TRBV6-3 TGTGCCAGCAGTTACCTCGGGACAGGGGGCACGGGGTCCATTCAGTACTTC CASSYLGTGGTGSIQYF
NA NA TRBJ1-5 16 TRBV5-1 TGCGCCAGCAGCTTGGGAGGGGATTATAGCAATCAGCCCCAGCATTTT CASSLGGDYSNQPQHF
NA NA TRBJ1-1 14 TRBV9 TGTGCCAGCAGCAGAGTAGGGGTGAACACTGAAGCTTTCTTT CASSRVGVNTEAFF
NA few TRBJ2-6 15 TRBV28 TGTGCCAGCAGCCCCCAGGAGTCCGGGGCCAACGTCCTGACTTTC CASSPQESGANVLTF
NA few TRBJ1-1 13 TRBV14 TGTGCCAGCAGCCAAGTATTGGTCTCTGAAGCTTTCTTT CASSQVLVSEAFF
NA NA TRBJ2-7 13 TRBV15 TGTGCCACCAGCAGAGATAGGCCAGGTGAGCAGTACTTC CATSRDRPGEQYF
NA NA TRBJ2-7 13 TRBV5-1 TGCGCCAGCAGCTTTAATACAGGATACGAGCAGTACTTC CASSFNTGYEQYF
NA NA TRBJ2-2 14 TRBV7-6 TGTGCCAGCAGCCTTTTCGGGGGAGGAAGGGAGCTGTTTTTT CASSLFGGGRELFF
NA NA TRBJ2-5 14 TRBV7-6 TGTGCCAGCAGTCACGCACAGGGAGCGCAGACCCAGTACTTC CASSHAQGAQTQYF
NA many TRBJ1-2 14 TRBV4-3 TGCGCCAGCAGCCAAAATCCCTGGAGTGGTGGCTACACCTTC CASSQNPWSGGYTF
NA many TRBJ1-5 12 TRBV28 TGTGCCATCCAGACCTACAATCAGCCCCAGCATTTT CAIQTYNQPQHF
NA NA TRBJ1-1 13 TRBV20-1 TGCAGTGCTCCCGGGATAGGGTATACTGAAGCTTTCTTT CSAPGIGYTEAFF
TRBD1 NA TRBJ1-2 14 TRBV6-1 TGTGCCAGTATAGGACAGGGAAGATACTATGGCTACACCTTC CASIGQGRYYGYTF
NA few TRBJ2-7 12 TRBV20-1 TGCAGTGCTACGGACCTGTTCTACGAGCAGTACTTC CSATDLFYEQYF
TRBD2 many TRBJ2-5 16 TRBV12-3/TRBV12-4 TGTGCCAGCAGCCGGGGACTAGCGGGGGACAAAGAGACCCAGTACTTC CASSRGLAGDKETQYF
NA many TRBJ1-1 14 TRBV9 TGTGCCAGCAGCCTGAGGGGGTCGAACGCTGAAGCTTTCTTT CASSLRGSNAEAFF
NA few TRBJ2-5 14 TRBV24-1 TGTGCCACCAGTGATTTGGGGGAAGAAGAGACCCAGTACTTC CATSDLGEEETQYF
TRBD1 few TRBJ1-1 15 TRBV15 TGTGCCACCAGCAAAGACAGGGGGCTGAACACTGAAGCTTTCTTT CATSKDRGLNTEAFF